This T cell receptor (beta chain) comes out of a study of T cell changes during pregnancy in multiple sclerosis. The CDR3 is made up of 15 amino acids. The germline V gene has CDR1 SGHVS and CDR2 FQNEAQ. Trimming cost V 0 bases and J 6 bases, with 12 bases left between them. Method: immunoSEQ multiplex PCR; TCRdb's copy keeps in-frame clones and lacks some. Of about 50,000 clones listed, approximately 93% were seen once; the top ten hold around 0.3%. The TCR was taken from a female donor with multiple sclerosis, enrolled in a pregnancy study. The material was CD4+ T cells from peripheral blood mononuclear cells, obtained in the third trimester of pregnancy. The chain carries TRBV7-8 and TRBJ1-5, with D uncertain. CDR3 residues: CASSLARFGGQPQHF. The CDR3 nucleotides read TGTGCCAGCAGCTTAGCGAGGTTTGGTGGTCAGCCCCAGCATTTT.